This T cell receptor beta chain was found in a study of T-cell memory formation after mild COVID-19. One entry per CDR3 protein results from TCRdb running MiXCR on the 5' RACE reads. This sample has about 57,000 distinct CDR3 sequences, with 12% found just once. Trimming pared 3 bases from V and 3 bases from J, leaving 9 bases between. Germline V lookup: CDR1 SGHRS, CDR2 YFSETQ. The CDR3 extends over 13 amino acids. The genes are TRBV5-1 and TRBJ1-1, with D unclear. Specimen: PBMCs or a T cell subset sorted from them (not recorded which). The sequence came from a young man who had mild COVID-19 (a few samples of this study predate the infection). Cell type and time point are not known. The CDR3 nucleotides read TGCGCCAGCAGCTGGTACGGAGACACTGAAGCTTTCTTT. Translation: CASSWYGDTEAFF. The whole variable domain, filled in from reference TRBV5-1 and TRBJ1-1, reads KAGVTQTPRYLIKTRGQQVTLSCSPISGHRSVSWYQQTPGQGLQFLFEYFSETQRNKGNFPGRFSGRQFSNSRSEMNVSTLELGDSALYLCASSWYGDTEAFFGQGTRLTVV.